This TCR beta chain was retrieved from a study of OX40 agonist ivuxolimab in advanced cancers. About the research overall: Every 2 weeks, patients received ivuxolimab intravenously, dosed at 0.01 to 10 mg/kg.

The CDR3 has 15 residues. Germline CDR1 and CDR2: MDHEN and SYDVKM. V shed 3 bases and J 2 bases; nucleotides not matched to a gene: 6. Using immunoSEQ multiplex PCR, the repertoire was profiled, and TCRdb retains in-frame clones only, with some absent. The data show 75,000 to 95,000 clones, 80% to 90% seen once. The receptor was isolated from an adult with an advanced solid tumor such as melanoma, head and neck, liver or kidney cancer. Source: CD4+ or CD8+ T cells sorted from blood, taken in a trial of the OX40 agonist ivuxolimab. This chain uses TRBV28 with TRBJ2-5, with 7 bases aligning to TRBD1. The CDR3 reads CASSLSYRGQETQYF. For the CDR3, the DNA is TGTGCCAGCAGTTTGTCGTACAGGGGTCAAGAGACCCAGTACTTC. Combining the CDR3 with reference TRBV28 and TRBJ2-5 gives the whole variable domain DVKVTQSSRYLVKRTGEKVFLECVQDMDHENMFWYRQDPGLGLRLIYFSYDVKMKEKGDIPEGYSVSREKKERFSLILESASTNQTSMYLCASSLSYRGQETQYFGPGTRLLVL.